This T cell receptor beta chain was retrieved from a study of early T cells in non-severe SARS-CoV-2 infection. Unique molecular identifiers tagged individual cDNA molecules. MiXCR, applied by TCRdb to the 5' RACE reads, yields one record per CDR3 protein. In the table there are around 62,000 distinct CDR3 sequences, more than 4% of which are singletons. CDR1 MNHEY and CDR2 SMNVEV come from the germline V gene (reference sequence). The CDR3 has 15 residues. After removal of 4 bases from V and 4 bases from J, the junction contained 7 bases not matched to a gene. The receptor was derived from an adult who was a healthcare worker with PCR-confirmed SARS-CoV-2 infection or an uninfected control (not recorded which). The rearrangement links TRBV27 to TRBJ1-2; 9 nucleotides match TRBD1. The sample was whole blood. CDR3 protein: CASSSLAGQGYGYTF. For the CDR3, the DNA is TGTGCCAGCAGTTCCCTAGCGGGACAGGGCTATGGCTACACCTTC.